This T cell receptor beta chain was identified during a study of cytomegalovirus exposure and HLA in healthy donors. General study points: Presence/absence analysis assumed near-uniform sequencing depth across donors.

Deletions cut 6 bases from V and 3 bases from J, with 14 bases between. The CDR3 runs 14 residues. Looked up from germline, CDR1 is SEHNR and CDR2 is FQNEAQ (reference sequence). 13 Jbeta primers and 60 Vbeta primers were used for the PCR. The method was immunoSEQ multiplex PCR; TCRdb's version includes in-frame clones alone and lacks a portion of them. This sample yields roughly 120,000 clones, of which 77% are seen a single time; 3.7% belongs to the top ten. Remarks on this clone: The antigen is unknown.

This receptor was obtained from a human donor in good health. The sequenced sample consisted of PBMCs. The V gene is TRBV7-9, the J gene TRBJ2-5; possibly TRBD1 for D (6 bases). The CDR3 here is CASRGDNSKETQYF. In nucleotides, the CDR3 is TGTGCCAGCAGGGGGGACAACTCGAAAGAGACCCAGTACTTC. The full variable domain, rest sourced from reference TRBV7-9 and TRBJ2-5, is DTGVSQNPRHKITKRGQNVTFRCDPISEHNRLYWYRQTLGQGPEFLTYFQNEAQLEKSRLLSDRFSAERPKGSFSTLEIQRTEQGDSAMYLCASRGDNSKETQYFGPGTRLLVL.